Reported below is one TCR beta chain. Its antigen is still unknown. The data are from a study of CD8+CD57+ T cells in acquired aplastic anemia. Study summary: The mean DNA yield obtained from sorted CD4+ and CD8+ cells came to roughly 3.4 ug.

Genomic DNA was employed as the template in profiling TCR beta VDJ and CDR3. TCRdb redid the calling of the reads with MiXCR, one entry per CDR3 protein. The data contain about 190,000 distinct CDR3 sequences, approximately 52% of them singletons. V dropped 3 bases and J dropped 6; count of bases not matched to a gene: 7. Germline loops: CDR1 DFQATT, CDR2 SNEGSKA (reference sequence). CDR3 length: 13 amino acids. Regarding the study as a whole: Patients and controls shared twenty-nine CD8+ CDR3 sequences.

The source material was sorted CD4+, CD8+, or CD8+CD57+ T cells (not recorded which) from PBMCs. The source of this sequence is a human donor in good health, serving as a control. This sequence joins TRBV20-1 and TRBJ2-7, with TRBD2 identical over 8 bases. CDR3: CSASRGGTSEQYF. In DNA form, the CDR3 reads TGCAGTGCTAGCCGGGGGGGTACCTCCGAGCAGTACTTC.